The 26 T cell receptor beta chains given below trace back to one sample, sequenced in a study of T-cell memory formation after mild COVID-19 (dated by TCRdb to about 2021). Receptor amplification or capture employed 5' RACE. Sequencing used an Illumina NovaSeq 6000. TCRdb trimmed the raw reads at Q25, called clones with MiXCR and kept productive beta chains. Each CDR3 protein gets just one entry, which takes the most common genes and DNA from the rows behind it. The sample yields around 7,000 distinct CDR3 sequences; 31% were counted once. Clones ranked in the top ten supply roughly 55% of the sample. Sequencing used PBMCs or a T cell subset sorted from them (not recorded which). The source of these receptors is an adult woman who had mild COVID-19 (a few samples of this study predate the infection). The sample titles of this study are shuffled in the database, so cell type and time point are left out; the donor was told from shared clones.

There are many counts of this clonotype. J is TRBJ1-1 and V is TRBV6-1; TRBD1 agrees at 8 bases. Germline V lookup: CDR1 MNHNS, CDR2 SASEGT. CDR3 length: 14 amino acids. Losses at the gene ends were 0 bases for V and 5 bases for J; bases not matched to a gene: 2. The CDR3 loop is CASSEAGQVTEAFF. In DNA form, the CDR3 reads TGTGCCAGCAGTGAAGCGGGACAGGTTACTGAAGCTTTCTTT.

The rearrangement links TRBV20-1 to TRBJ2-1, with D perhaps TRBD2 (5 bases). This CDR3 spans 16 amino acids. From germline, CDR1 is DFQATT and CDR2 SNEGSKA (reference sequence). V lost 0 bases to trimming and J lost 0 bases, with 12 bases between them. As DNA, the CDR3 is TGCAGTGCTAGAGATCTAAGCGGACCCTCCTACAATGAGCAGTTCTTC. Protein sequence: CSARDLSGPSYNEQFF.

This clonotype was counted ten times or more. The chain recombines TRBV24-1 with TRBJ1-1, with D uncertain. The CDR3 length is 11 residues. Germline V lookup: CDR1 KGHDR, CDR2 SFDVKD. V lost 10 bases and J lost 4, with 9 bases in between. The DNA of the CDR3 is TGTGCCACTACTGTAGGCACTGAAGCTTTCTTT. Translated, it gives CATTVGTEAFF.

The J gene is TRBJ2-1, the V gene TRBV19, with TRBD2 matching 15 bases. The CDR3 covers 15 residues. V lost 6 bases to trimming and J lost 12 bases; unmatched junction nucleotides: 9. The germline CDR1 and CDR2 sequences are LNHDA and SQIVND (reference sequence). Here the CDR3 reads CASRGLAGGLGPQFF. The CDR3 coding sequence is TGTGCCAGTAGGGGACTAGCGGGAGGCCTAGGGCCGCAGTTCTTC.

The genes are TRBV27 and TRBJ2-7; TRBD1 agrees at 9 bases. Germline assignment: CDR1 MNHEY and CDR2 SMNVEV (reference sequence). V trimming: 5 bases; J trimming: 0 bases; junction bases outside the gene matches: 11. The CDR3 has 17 residues. CDR3 residues: CASSLGPGTGSSYEQYF. DNA for the CDR3: TGTGCCAGCAGTCTTGGTCCCGGGACAGGGAGCTCCTACGAGCAGTACTTC.

V usage is TRBV4-2 and J usage is TRBJ2-3, with 8 bases matching TRBD1. V lost 1 base to trimming and J lost 6 bases; unmatched junction nucleotides: 3. Germline values: CDR1 LGHNA, CDR2 YNFKEQ. The CDR3 has 14 amino acids. The CDR3 DNA sequence: TGTGCCAGCAGCCAAGGGACAGGGAAGGATACGCAGTATTTT. This gives the protein CASSQGTGKDTQYF.

Sample share makes this clonotype medium-sized (0.01 to 0.1%). The chain links TRBV7-3 to TRBJ2-1, with D unresolved. Trimming stripped 4 bases from V and 9 bases from J, with 10 bases between. CDR1 is SGHTA, CDR2 FQGTGA, per germline. This CDR3 is 12 amino acids long. The CDR3 protein is CASSSPEGEQFF. In nucleotides, the CDR3 is TGTGCCAGCAGCTCTCCCGAAGGTGAGCAGTTCTTC.

This clonotype is medium-sized in the sample. The rearrangement uses TRBV7-9 and TRBJ2-2; D is unresolved. With 11 bases removed from V and 4 bases from J, the gap between germline ends came to 14 bases. The CDR3 loop spans 13 amino acids. Germline loops: CDR1 SEHNR, CDR2 FQNEAQ (reference sequence). CDR3 DNA: TGTGCCCCCGGAGAGCTGGTCACCGGGGAGCTGTTTTTT. As protein: CAPGELVTGELFF.

This clonotype appeared many times. This chain links TRBV4-1 with TRBJ1-1, with D possibly matching TRBD1 (5 bases). V was clipped by 0 bases and J by 11 bases, with 16 bases between them. The CDR3 spans 14 residues. CDR1 is MGHRA and CDR2 is YSYEKL in the germline V gene. CDR3 sequence: CASSQDGGVKGAFF. CDR3 coding DNA: TGCGCCAGCAGCCAAGACGGAGGGGTCAAGGGGGCTTTCTTT.

There are many counts of this clonotype. The chain links TRBV7-2 to TRBJ2-3; TRBD2 agrees at 12 bases. In germline, CDR1 is SGHTA, CDR2 FQGNSA. The CDR3 is made up of 17 amino acids. V lost 1 base, J lost 1 base, and 3 bases stayed unmatched. Written as DNA, the CDR3 is TGTGCCAGCAGCTTAGTAGCTAGCGGGGGGGGCACAGATACGCAGTATTTT. Translating gives CASSLVASGGGTDTQYF. The full variable domain, with the rest looked up from reference TRBV7-2 and TRBJ2-3, is GAGVSQSPSNKVTEKGKDVELRCDPISGHTALYWYRQSLGQGLEFLIYFQGNSAPDKSGLPSDRFSAERTGGSVSTLTIQRTQQEDSAVYLCASSLVASGGGTDTQYFGPGTRLTVL.

This clonotype was counted many times. The V and J genes are TRBV11-1 and TRBJ2-2; tentative D call: TRBD2 (7 bases). Germline V lookup: CDR1 SGHAT, CDR2 FQDESV (reference sequence). Trimming took off 1 base at V and 4 bases at J, with 13 bases between the two ends. The CDR3 runs to 16 residues. CDR3 sequence reads: CASSLGGGAVTGELFF. The CDR3 DNA reads as TGTGCCAGCAGCTTAGGCGGGGGCGCGGTCACCGGGGAGCTGTTTTTT. The whole variable domain, filled in from reference TRBV11-1 and TRBJ2-2, reads EAEVAQSPRYKITEKSQAVAFWCDPISGHATLYWYRQILGQGPELLVQFQDESVVDDSQLPKDRFSAERLKGVDSTLKIQPAELGDSAMYLCASSLGGGAVTGELFFGEGSRLTVL.

This clonotype was recorded at least ten times. The junction does not match germline at one end; this may be a read error. The chain uses TRBV7-7 and TRBJ2-5; TRBD2 matches at 10 bases. Germline V gives CDR1 SSHAT, CDR2 FNYEAQ (reference sequence). CDR3 length equals 16 residues. CDR3 DNA: TGTGCTAGCAGCTTAACGTTGTCTAGCGGGAGTGAGACCCAGTACTTC. Its protein is CASSLTLSSGSETQYF.

This clonotype has a count of ten or more. The gene calls are TRBV20-1 and TRBJ1-1; possible D gene TRBD1, 5 bases. Germline V gene lookup returns CDR1 DFQATT and CDR2 SNEGSKA (reference sequence). Trimming stripped 6 bases from V and 4 bases from J, with 18 bases between. This CDR3 spans 14 amino acids. CDR3 bases: TGCAGTGCCGATCGCCGCCTGCAGGGCACTGAAGCTTTCTTT. It translates to CSADRRLQGTEAFF.

This clonotype was counted many times. V usage is TRBV3-1 and J usage is TRBJ1-1; D unresolved. This CDR3 has 13 amino acids. V shed 7 bases and J shed 0 bases, with 9 bases lying between them. Germline V CDR1 and CDR2: LGHDT, YNNKEL (reference sequence). CDR3 amino acids: CASTEQLNTEAFF. In nucleotides, the CDR3 is TGTGCCAGCACCGAACAGCTGAACACTGAAGCTTTCTTT.

J is TRBJ2-3 and V is TRBV5-1; 10 nucleotides match TRBD2. Losses at the gene ends were 4 bases for V and 5 bases for J; bases not matched to a gene: 10. Looked up from germline, CDR1 is SGHRS and CDR2 is YFSETQ. The CDR3 has 16 amino acids. The CDR3 nucleotides are TGCGCCAGCAGCGAGGGCTCTAGCGGGGGAGGAGATACGCAGTATTTT. It translates to CASSEGSSGGGDTQYF.

This clonotype appeared many times. The chain uses TRBV20-1 and TRBJ2-4; TRBD2 is a possible D gene (5 bases). The CDR3 extends over 15 amino acids. Trimming removed 5 bases at V and 1 base at J, with 15 bases between. CDR1 DFQATT and CDR2 SNEGSKA come from the germline V gene (reference sequence). CDR3 DNA sequence: TGCAGTGCTGGTTTATTCGGGGTGGCCAAAAACATTCAGTACTTC. This translates into CSAGLFGVAKNIQYF.

This clonotype qualifies as large. The chain links TRBV2 to TRBJ2-7, with a tentative D call TRBD2 (6 bases). Trimming shortened V by 6 bases and J by 4 bases, and 13 bases separated the two germline ends. The CDR3 covers 13 residues. The V gene's germline CDR1 is SNHLY and CDR2 FYNNEI. The CDR3 here is CASSGGVSYEQYF. The CDR3 bases are TGTGCCAGCAGCGGAGGGGTCTCTTACGAGCAGTACTTC.

By sample fraction, this clonotype is medium-sized. The gene calls are TRBV10-2 and TRBJ1-1, with unresolved D. The CDR3 has 12 amino acids. The germline CDR1 and CDR2 sequences are WSHSY and SAAADI. V lost 8 bases and J 3 bases, leaving 10 bases between the germline ends. The CDR3 nucleotides are TGCGCCAGCGGATCAGGTGACACTGAAGCTTTCTTT. Translated, it gives CASGSGDTEAFF.

By its share, this clonotype is medium-sized. The genes are TRBV7-6 and TRBJ1-1; no clear D. Germline CDR1 SGHVS, CDR2 FNYEAQ. V shed 4 bases and J shed 4 bases, with 10 bases lying between them. This CDR3 spans 13 amino acids. This CDR3 is CASSSQGSTEAFF. Written as DNA, the CDR3 is TGTGCCAGCAGCTCACAAGGAAGCACTGAAGCTTTCTTT.

By share, this clonotype ranks as medium-sized. The chain employs TRBV5-1 and TRBJ2-1, with TRBD2 matching 7 bases. Germline CDR1 and CDR2: SGHRS and YFSETQ. V shed 1 base, J shed 0 bases, and the junction held 1 base outside the gene matches. CDR3 length equals 15 residues. This CDR3 reads CASSLWGGSYNEQFF. The CDR3 bases are TGCGCCAGCAGCTTGTGGGGGGGCTCCTACAATGAGCAGTTCTTC. The full variable domain, rest sourced from reference TRBV5-1 and TRBJ2-1, is KAGVTQTPRYLIKTRGQQVTLSCSPISGHRSVSWYQQTPGQGLQFLFEYFSETQRNKGNFPGRFSGRQFSNSRSEMNVSTLELGDSALYLCASSLWGGSYNEQFFGPGTRLTVL.

This clonotype was counted at least ten times. V and J are TRBV6-2 or TRBV6-3 and TRBJ2-1; 9 nucleotides align to TRBD1. CDR1 and CDR2 from the germline V gene are MNHEY and SVGEGT. The V gene end was trimmed by 7 bases and the J gene end by 3 bases; junction bases not matched to a gene: 10. This CDR3 is 16 amino acids long. The CDR3 nucleotides read TGTGCCAGCATTCCTTCTGGGACAGGGCTCTACAATGAGCAGTTCTTC. Its protein is CASIPSGTGLYNEQFF.

This clonotype was observed at least ten times. The chain employs TRBV7-6 and TRBJ2-5, with D perhaps matching TRBD2 (5 bases). Germline CDR1 SGHVS, CDR2 FNYEAQ. The CDR3 contains 17 residues. V was pared by 1 base and J by 0 bases, with 15 bases between. CDR3 loop: CASSLDDVGADQETQYF. Here the CDR3 DNA reads TGTGCCAGCAGCTTAGATGATGTTGGAGCGGACCAAGAGACCCAGTACTTC. Combining the CDR3 with reference TRBV7-6 and TRBJ2-5 gives the whole variable domain GAGVSQSPRYKVTKRGQDVALRCDPISGHVSLYWYRQALGQGPEFLTYFNYEAQQDKSGLPNDRFSAERPEGSISTLTIQRTEQRDSAMYRCASSLDDVGADQETQYFGPGTRLLVL.

This clonotype occurred many times. The V and J genes are TRBV4-1 and TRBJ2-4, with D tentatively TRBD1 (5 bases). Germline assignment: CDR1 MGHRA and CDR2 YSYEKL. The V end lost 3 bases, the J end lost 8 bases, and 17 bases lay between the germline ends. The CDR3 covers 15 residues. The DNA of the CDR3 is TGCGCCAGCAGCCATGTCGGTGGGGCCCTAGACATTCAGTACTTC. Translation gives CASSHVGGALDIQYF.

The chain has TRBV5-6 and TRBJ2-3; tentatively, D is TRBD2 (6 bases). Germline CDR1 SGHDT, CDR2 YYEEEE. Trimming took 0 bases from V and 2 from J, leaving 7 bases between them. This CDR3 is built from 14 residues. DNA for the CDR3: TGTGCCAGCAGCTTGGCGGGGGTCACAGATACGCAGTATTTT. Its protein product is CASSLAGVTDTQYF.

The J gene is TRBJ2-7, the V gene TRBV7-7; no clear D. In germline, CDR1 is SSHAT, CDR2 FNYEAQ (reference sequence). This CDR3 has 14 amino acids. Trimming shortened V by 2 bases and J by 2 bases, and 10 bases separated the two germline ends. This chain's CDR3 is CASSLNGEAYEQYF. The CDR3 DNA follows: TGTGCCAGCAGCTTAAATGGGGAAGCCTACGAGCAGTACTTC.

This chain connects TRBV12-3 or TRBV12-4 to TRBJ2-7; possibly TRBD2 for D (6 bases). The V end was cut by 3 bases, the J end by 3 bases, with 9 bases between. This CDR3 is built from 13 residues. CDR3 sequence: CASSFEGGYEQYV. In DNA, the CDR3 is TGTGCCAGCAGTTTTGAGGGAGGCTACGAGCAGTACGTC.